These 25 T cell receptor beta chains came from one sample sequenced in a study of control samples from healthy donors and cancer patients (dated by TCRdb to 2020 to 2022). The method was the immunoSEQ multiplex PCR assay. In TCRdb, the immuneACCESS table is reduced to in-frame sequences with V and J assigned. These tables do not hold every clone; where another copy was compared, an unresolved V gene accounts for under half, and the others remain unexplained. This sample holds around 120,000 clones; around nine tenths were observed only once. 2% to 3% of the sample is taken by the ten largest. Source material: blood. The receptors shown here come from a woman aged 70-85 years in good health.

The rearrangement links TRBV5-1 to TRBJ1-3, with a weak D call TRBD1 (5 bases). The length of the CDR3 is 15 residues. In germline, CDR1 is SGHRS, CDR2 YFSETQ. V was shortened by 0 bases and J by 2 bases, with 9 bases between the two germline ends. The CDR3 DNA follows: TGCGCCAGCAGCTTGGCCGGGACTGCTGGAAACACCATATATTTT. Encoded protein: CASSLAGTAGNTIYF.

The chain combines TRBV14 with TRBJ1-6; weak D call: TRBD1 (5 bases). The CDR3 loop spans 16 amino acids. V was cut by 3 bases and J by 9 bases, with 18 bases left in between. Looked up from germline, CDR1 is SGHDN and CDR2 is FVKESK. The CDR3 DNA reads as TGTGCCAGCAGCCACCTAAACCAGGGCTGGGGTTCACCCCTCCACTTT. It specifies CASSHLNQGWGSPLHF.

The J gene is TRBJ2-7, the V gene TRBV19; TRBD2 might be the D (5 bases). CDR3 size: 14 residues. Germline V CDR1 and CDR2: LNHDA, SQIVND (reference sequence). V dropped 3 bases and J dropped 4 bases, with 13 bases sitting between them. The CDR3, as DNA: TGTGCCAGTAGTATGGCCAGCGGCATATACGAGCAGTACTTC. Its protein product is CASSMASGIYEQYF.

This clone came up a few times. The chain combines TRBV10-1 with TRBJ1-2; no clear D. The CDR3 has 12 residues. V was trimmed by 3 bases and J by 4 bases, leaving 6 bases between them. Germline V CDR1 and CDR2: WNHNN, SYGVQD (reference sequence). The CDR3 region has the DNA TGCGCCAGCAGTGACGGACCCTATGGCTACACCTTC. Translation: CASSDGPYGYTF.

This clone has only a few counts. The chain joins TRBV18 to TRBJ2-7; TRBD1 matches 7 bases. Germline V gene lookup returns CDR1 KGHSH and CDR2 LQKENI. This CDR3 contains 14 residues. Unmatched junction bases numbered 6, after V lost 2 bases and J lost 5 bases. The CDR3 is CASSPRETGNEQYF. Here the CDR3 DNA reads TGTGCCAGCTCACCAAGGGAGACAGGGAACGAGCAGTACTTC. The entire variable domain, with the rest obtained from reference TRBV18 and TRBJ2-7, is as follows: NAGVMQNPRHLVRRRGQEARLRCSPMKGHSHVYWYRQLPEEGLKFMVYLQKENIIDESGMPKERFSAEFPKEGPSILRIQQVVRGDSAAYFCASSPRETGNEQYFGPGTRLTVT.

This clone was seen more than once but under ten times. The chain couples TRBV24-1 to TRBJ1-5; D is undetermined. Germline CDR1 reads KGHDR; CDR2 reads SFDVKD. Trimming cost V 0 bases and J 6 bases, with 5 bases left between them. This CDR3 has 13 amino acids. CDR3 in DNA: TGTGCCACCAGTGATTTGGAAAGTCAGCCCCAGCATTTT. Protein sequence: CATSDLESQPQHF.

This clone showed up just once. The V and J genes are TRBV19 and TRBJ2-3, with 9 positions matching TRBD1. The CDR3 spans 16 residues. Germline CDR1 and CDR2: LNHDA and SQIVND (reference sequence). The V segment lost 7 bases and the J segment 4 bases; nucleotides outside the gene matches: 12. The CDR3 here is CASTPGGTGNSDTQYF. The CDR3 DNA reads TGTGCCAGTACCCCCGGTGGGACAGGGAACTCAGATACGCAGTATTTT.

V is TRBV2 and J is TRBJ2-5; 8 positions agree with TRBD2. Germline V gives CDR1 SNHLY, CDR2 FYNNEI. Trimming cost V 7 bases and J 1 base; bases outside gene matches: 11. The CDR3 consists of 16 residues. CDR3 loop: CASIRRAGVVQETQYF. The CDR3 DNA is TGTGCCAGCATCCGAAGAGCGGGGGTCGTCCAAGAGACCCAGTACTTC.

The J gene is TRBJ2-2, the V gene TRBV12-3 or TRBV12-4, with TRBD2 matching 7 bases. The CDR3 has 13 residues. V lost 8 bases to trimming and J lost 4 bases; unmatched junction nucleotides: 4. The CDR3 loop is CASAGDRTGELFF. CDR3 DNA: TGTGCCAGCGCGGGGGACCGCACCGGGGAGCTGTTTTTT.

The V gene is TRBV20-1, the J gene TRBJ1-1; D is unresolved. The V gene lost 6 bases and the J gene lost 9 bases, with 11 bases spanning the gap. The CDR3 is 10 residues long. The V gene's germline CDR1 is DFQATT and CDR2 SNEGSKA (reference sequence). CDR3 amino acids: CSAAAGKAFF. For the CDR3, the DNA is TGCAGTGCCGCGGCGGGTAAAGCTTTCTTT.

The CDR3 DNA is TGTGCCAGTAGAGTCCCTCCGAACACTGAAGCTTTCTTT. It translates to CASRVPPNTEAFF. The rearrangement uses TRBV19 and TRBJ1-1; D unclear. CDR3 length equals 13 residues. Germline loops: CDR1 LNHDA, CDR2 SQIVND (reference sequence). The V and J ends lost 6 bases and 1 base respectively, with 9 bases between them.

The chain carries TRBV12-3 or TRBV12-4 and TRBJ1-2, with D unclear. V was shortened by 4 bases and J by 1 base, with 7 bases between the two germline ends. The CDR3 totals 13 residues. CDR3 nucleotide sequence: TGTGCCAGCAGTTCTGCGGATAACTATGGCTACACCTTC. This gives the protein CASSSADNYGYTF.

The chain carries TRBV5-5 and TRBJ1-4; D possibly corresponds to TRBD1 (5 bases). V shed 4 bases and J shed 8 bases, with 15 bases lying between them. CDR1 is SGHKS and CDR2 is YYEKEE in the germline V gene (reference sequence). The CDR3 runs to 14 residues. This CDR3 is CASSVLGVDEKLFF. The CDR3, as DNA: TGTGCCAGCAGCGTTTTAGGGGTGGACGAAAAACTGTTTTTT.

The CDR3: CASSMDRFEAFF. Here the CDR3 DNA reads TGTGCCAGTAGTATGGACAGGTTTGAAGCTTTCTTT. The chain carries TRBV19 and TRBJ1-1; 7 nucleotides match TRBD1. Germline-derived CDR1 and CDR2 are LNHDA and SQIVND (reference sequence). This CDR3 has 12 residues. The J segment lost 7 bases and the V segment lost 3 bases, leaving 2 bases of the junction unmatched.

The gene calls are TRBV11-2 and TRBJ1-2; 9 bases agree with TRBD1. This CDR3 has 15 amino acids. V gave up 5 bases and J gave up 6 bases; unmatched junction bases: 10. CDR1 SGHAT and CDR2 FQNNGV come from the germline V gene. CDR3 region: CASSRKDTGGNGYTF. DNA for the CDR3: TGTGCCAGCAGCCGGAAAGATACAGGGGGCAATGGCTACACCTTC.

This chain uses TRBV9 with TRBJ2-3; no reliable D call. The CDR3 is made up of 13 amino acids. From germline, CDR1 is SGDLS and CDR2 YYNGEE. Trimming pared 3 bases from V and 2 bases from J, leaving 7 bases between. CDR3 sequence (DNA): TGTGCCAGCAGCGCCGAGAACACAGATACGCAGTATTTT. Translated, it gives CASSAENTDTQYF.

This clone was seen a single time. The chain links TRBV6-5 to TRBJ1-5; no clear D. Germline-derived CDR1 and CDR2 are MNHEY and SVGAGI. The CDR3 loop spans 13 amino acids. V lost 6 bases and J lost 7, with 13 bases in between. In DNA form, the CDR3 reads TGTGCCAGCAGACCCACAGAGTCCCAGCCCCAGCATTTT. As protein: CASRPTESQPQHF.

The chain uses TRBV7-9 and TRBJ2-3; TRBD1 agrees at 7 bases. CDR1 is SEHNR, CDR2 FQNEAQ, per germline (reference sequence). Unmatched junction bases numbered 8, after V lost 5 bases and J lost 3 bases. The CDR3 is 15 residues long. The CDR3 reads CASSLLDRRTDTQYF. CDR3 nucleotide sequence: TGTGCCAGCAGCCTCCTGGACAGGAGGACAGATACGCAGTATTTT.

This clone showed up just once. This chain links TRBV7-9 with TRBJ1-1; D not resolved. Between the trimmed V and J ends, which lost 7 bases and 1 base, there was a span of 10 bases. The CDR3 length is 13 residues. Germline CDR1 is SEHNR and CDR2 is FQNEAQ (reference sequence). This chain's CDR3 is CASTPRWNTEAFF. CDR3 coding DNA: TGTGCCAGCACCCCAAGATGGAACACTGAAGCTTTCTTT.

This chain links TRBV12-3 or TRBV12-4 with TRBJ1-2, with D perhaps TRBD1 (5 bases). Between the trimmed V and J ends, which lost 8 bases and 4 bases, there was a span of 11 bases. This CDR3 contains 12 residues. CDR3 residues: CASGTGIYGYTF. CDR3 DNA sequence: TGTGCCAGCGGTACAGGAATCTATGGCTACACCTTC.

This clone was picked up a small number of times. The chain uses TRBV21-1 and TRBJ1-2; the listed D gene, TRBD1, was not tested against the DNA. TRBV21-1 is a pseudogene. The CDR3 sequence is 16 residues long. For the CDR3, the DNA is TGTGCCAGCAGCATCCTTACCGGACAGGGAAGCTATGGCTACACCTTC. Translating it yields CASSILTGQGSYGYTF.

The chain uses TRBV18 and TRBJ1-5; D is perhaps TRBD1 (5 bases). Germline-derived CDR1 and CDR2 are KGHSH and LQKENI. Trimming took 0 bases from V and 6 from J, leaving 9 bases between them. CDR3 length: 14 amino acids. DNA for the CDR3: TGTGCCAGCTCACCACCGGGGGGAGTTCAGCCCCAGCATTTT. The encoded protein is CASSPPGGVQPQHF.

This sequence joins TRBV21-1 and TRBJ2-6. TRBV21-1 has pseudogene status. This CDR3 spans 15 amino acids. The CDR3 coding sequence is TGTGCCAGCAGCTACGCCTCCTCTGGGGCCAACGTCCTGACTTTC. It specifies CASSYASSGANVLTF.

The V and J genes are TRBV27 and TRBJ2-7; no clear D gene. The CDR3 has 16 residues. Trimming stripped 2 bases from V and 0 bases from J, with 14 bases between. Germline CDR1 reads MNHEY; CDR2 reads SMNVEV (reference sequence). CDR3 residues: CASSLNPAGSSYEQYF. The CDR3 DNA is TGTGCCAGCAGTTTAAACCCGGCCGGCAGCTCCTACGAGCAGTACTTC.

The CDR3 DNA follows: TGTGCCAGCAGCGCACAGTGGGGGAACACTGAAGCTTTCTTT. Translation gives CASSAQWGNTEAFF. This chain links TRBV6-5 with TRBJ1-1; no definite D call. CDR3 length equals 14 residues. V lost 6 bases, J lost 1 base, and 12 bases lay in between. Germline CDR1 and CDR2: MNHEY and SVGAGI.